These T cell receptor beta chains were read from a single sample in a study of blood T cell repertoires in COVID-19. TCRdb keeps only in-frame clones here, not all; method: immunoSEQ multiplex PCR. The sample carries approximately 180,000 clones, roughly 80% recorded once. Material for sequencing was PBMCs or T cells enriched from blood (not recorded which). These receptors originate from a woman aged 55-69 years with acute COVID-19. Each CDR3 is given with its conserved first and last residue. D genes are given only for firm matches. Expanded clones are given a class, and other clones once, few, many or no size at all.

J gene,D gene,clone size,V gene,CDR3 DNA,CDR3 protein
TRBJ1-5,-,-,TRBV2,TGTGCCAGCAGAGGGGGGGCCAGCAATCAGCCCCAGCATTTT,CASRGGASNQPQHF
TRBJ1-5,TRBD1,-,TRBV19,TGTGCCAGTAGTGCCAACCGGGACAGGGGGGGTCAGCCCCAGCATTTT,CASSANRDRGGQPQHF
TRBJ1-1,-,-,TRBV28,TGTGCCAGCAGACCCGCGGGGGGTAGTAACACTGAAGCTTTCTTT,CASRPAGGSNTEAFF
TRBJ2-2,-,once,TRBV18,TGTGCCAGCTCACCTGGGCCAGCCGGGGAGCTGTTTTTT,CASSPGPAGELFF
TRBJ1-5,TRBD1,-,TRBV28,TGTGCCAGCAGCCGGACAGGGGGCAATCAGCCCCAGCATTTT,CASSRTGGNQPQHF
TRBJ2-2,-,-,TRBV5-4,TGTGCCAGCAGCTCAGACTCGACCGGGGAGCTGTTTTTT,CASSSDSTGELFF
TRBJ1-2,-,-,TRBV9,TGTGCCTCCAACCCCGCCGGGGGAGGCTACACCTTC,CASNPAGGGYTF
TRBJ2-5,TRBD1,-,TRBV14,TGTGCCAGCAGCCAAAATACAGGGGCCCAAGAGACCCAGTACTTC,CASSQNTGAQETQYF
TRBJ1-2,-,-,TRBV5-1,TGCGCCAGCAGCTTGTATGGGGCCAATTTTAAGATTGGGGGCTACACCTTC,CASSLYGANFKIGGYTF
TRBJ1-1,-,-,TRBV11-2,TGTGCCAGCAGCTTAGGTCCGGGGGGCCTCACTGAAGCTTTCTTT,CASSLGPGGLTEAFF
TRBJ1-1,-,-,TRBV21-1,TGTGCCAGCAGCAAAGCGGGTCACGGACAGAACACTGAAGCTTTCTTT,CASSKAGHGQNTEAFF
TRBJ2-1,-,-,TRBV14,TGTGCCAGCACCCGGGGAGGAGCGGGTTTCCACAATGAGCAGTTCTTC,CASTRGGAGFHNEQFF
TRBJ1-2,-,once,TRBV27,TGTGCCAGCAGGGACGGGGAGGGGGGTTCGAATGGCTACACCTTC,CASRDGEGGSNGYTF
TRBJ2-5,TRBD1,-,TRBV24-1,TGTGCCACCAGTGATTTGGGGACAGAAGAGACCCAGTACTTC,CATSDLGTEETQYF
TRBJ2-3,TRBD2,-,TRBV19,TGTGCCAGTAGTATGGGTACGGGAGGTACAGATACGCAGTATTTT,CASSMGTGGTDTQYF
TRBJ1-1,-,-,TRBV7-6,TGTGCCAGCAGACCAATCCGGGACAAAGCTGAAGCTTTCTTT,CASRPIRDKAEAFF
TRBJ1-2,TRBD1,-,TRBV5-6,TGTGCCCAGGAAGGGACAGCCTATGGCTACACCTTC,CAQEGTAYGYTF
TRBJ1-4,-,-,TRBV18,TGTGCCAGCTCCCACGGTGGGCATGAAAAACTGTTTTTT,CASSHGGHEKLFF
TRBJ2-1,TRBD1,-,TRBV18,TGTGCCAGCCCGTCCCCAGGGGGCCCCCGGGATGAGCAGTTCTTC,CASPSPGGPRDEQFF
TRBJ2-1,TRBD2,-,TRBV5-1,TGCGCCAGCAGCTTTGGCCTAGCGGGAGTTTCTAGTGAGCAGTTCTTC,CASSFGLAGVSSEQFF
TRBJ2-2,-,-,TRBV24-1,TGTGCCACCAGCAGGGATTTTGTAGGCGGGGAGCTGTTTTTT,CATSRDFVGGELFF
TRBJ1-2,-,few,TRBV18,TGTGCCAGCTCACCCGACTATGGCTACACCTTC,CASSPDYGYTF
TRBJ2-3,TRBD1,-,TRBV5-1,TGCGCCAGCAGGCCGGGACAGGGGACAGATACGCAGTATTTT,CASRPGQGTDTQYF
TRBJ1-3,TRBD1,-,TRBV18,TGTGCCAGCTCACGTGGACAGGCCGACCTTGGAAACACCATATATTTT,CASSRGQADLGNTIYF
TRBJ2-6,-,-,TRBV5-1,TGCGCCAGCAGTCCGGTACGGGGGACTGGGGCCAACGTCCTGACTTTC,CASSPVRGTGANVLTF
TRBJ1-5,TRBD1,-,TRBV19,TGTGCCAGTAGTCGACAGGGTGCAGATAGCAATCAGCCCCAGCATTTT,CASSRQGADSNQPQHF
TRBJ2-3,-,-,TRBV30,TGTGCCTGGAGTGGAGGTGACAGGGATACGCAGTATTTT,CAWSGGDRDTQYF
TRBJ1-2,TRBD1,-,TRBV5-6,TGTGCCAGCAGCCCCCTGGGTGGGGGACAGGGGAATGGCTACACCTTC,CASSPLGGGQGNGYTF
TRBJ2-1,-,-,TRBV28,TGTGCCAGCCCCCCTCCAGGGGCGGGTCGGTACAATGAGCAGTTCTTC,CASPPPGAGRYNEQFF
TRBJ1-5,-,-,TRBV28,TGTGCCAGCACCTGGGCCCAGGGGCCCCAGCATTTT,CASTWAQGPQHF
TRBJ2-1,-,few,TRBV7-2,TGTGCCAGCAGCTTTCTAGCTGGAACCGTCAGGGAGCAGTTCTTC,CASSFLAGTVREQFF
TRBJ1-3,TRBD1,-,TRBV15,TGTGCCACCCTCCAGGGGGCTCCTGGAAACACCATATATTTT,CATLQGAPGNTIYF
TRBJ2-2,-,-,TRBV4-1,TGCGCCAGCAGCCGAAGGAGACAGTGGGGTGCGAGCACCGGGGAGCTGTTTTTT,CASSRRRQWGASTGELFF
TRBJ2-1,-,-,TRBV11-2,TGTGCCAGCAGCTCGGGACTTGCCAATGAGCAGTTCTTC,CASSSGLANEQFF
TRBJ1-4,TRBD1,-,TRBV7-2,TGTGCCAGCAGCTTAGCAGGACAGGGGGCGAATTTGGGAGAAAAACTGTTTTTT,CASSLAGQGANLGEKLFF
TRBJ2-1,-,-,TRBV6-5,TGTGCCAGCAGTTACTCGCGGCCCCTTTCCTTGATCTTC,CASSYSRPLSLIF
TRBJ1-1,-,-,TRBV9,TGTGCCAGCAGCGTAGGTTGGCAGGGGATCACTGAAGCTTTCTTT,CASSVGWQGITEAFF
TRBJ1-5,-,-,TRBV6-6,TGTGCCAGCAGCCGCGAAGAGCAGCCCCAGCATTTT,CASSREEQPQHF
TRBJ2-5,-,-,TRBV6-2/TRBV6-3,TGTGCCAGCAGTTACTCGGGCCCTGGGGTAGGAAGGGGCCAAGAGACCCAGTACTTC,CASSYSGPGVGRGQETQYF
TRBJ1-5,-,-,TRBV28,TGTGCCACCACGAGGGGCAATCAGCCCCAGCATTTT,CATTRGNQPQHF
TRBJ2-6,-,-,TRBV10-3,TGTGCCATCACCAGGAGCTGGGGCGGGGCCAACGTCCTGACTTTC,CAITRSWGGANVLTF
TRBJ1-6,-,-,TRBV11-2,TGTGCCAGCAGTCTCGGGTCGTCCCTCCACTTT,CASSLGSSLHF
TRBJ1-3,-,-,TRBV11-2,TGTGCCAGCAGCTTGGACACTTCCGCCTCTGGAAACACCATATATTTT,CASSLDTSASGNTIYF
TRBJ1-4,-,-,TRBV9,TGTGCCAGCACCGATAGGCCCACCGGAGGGGAAAAACTGTTTTTT,CASTDRPTGGEKLFF
TRBJ2-1,-,few,TRBV20-1,TGCAGTGCCAGCAGGGAAGATGAGCAGTTCTTC,CSASREDEQFF
TRBJ1-3,-,-,TRBV28,TGTGCCAGCAGCTCCGGAGGGATCGCCTCTGGAAACACCATATATTTT,CASSSGGIASGNTIYF
TRBJ2-3,TRBD2,-,TRBV5-5,TGTGCCAGCATCCCGGGGACTAGCGGAACAGATACGCAGTATTTT,CASIPGTSGTDTQYF